This TCR beta chain was retrieved from a study of blood T cell repertoires in COVID-19. Study-level background: COVID-19 samples from acute and convalescent phases originated in the United States, Italy and Spain.

The repertoire was sequenced with immunoSEQ multiplex PCR; TCRdb's copy has only in-frame clones and lacks some. The sample shows around 140,000 clones, 81% of them seen only once. This clone was seen only a few times. Trimming removed 7 bases at V and 1 base at J, with 15 bases between. This CDR3 comprises 14 residues. Sequenced input: peripheral blood. This TCR was sampled from a human donor in a cohort sampled during active COVID-19. The chain uses TRBV5-3 and TRBJ2-7, with a weak D call TRBD2 (6 bases). TRBV5-3 is noted as an ORF with a role that remains uncertain. CDR3 in amino acids: CARAFGGKSYEQYF. In DNA form, the CDR3 reads TGTGCCAGAGCATTTGGCGGGAAGTCCTACGAGCAGTACTTC.